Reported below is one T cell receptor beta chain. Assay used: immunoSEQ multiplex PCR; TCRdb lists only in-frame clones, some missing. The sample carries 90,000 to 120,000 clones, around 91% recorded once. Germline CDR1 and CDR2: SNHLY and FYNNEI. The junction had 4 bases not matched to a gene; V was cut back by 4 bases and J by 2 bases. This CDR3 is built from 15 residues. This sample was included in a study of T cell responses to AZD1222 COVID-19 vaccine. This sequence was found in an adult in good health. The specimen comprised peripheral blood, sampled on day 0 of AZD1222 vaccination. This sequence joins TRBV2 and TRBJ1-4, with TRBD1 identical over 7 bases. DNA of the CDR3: TGTGCCAGCAGTGGGACAGGTCAGACTAATGAAAAACTGTTTTTT. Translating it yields CASSGTGQTNEKLFF.